This T cell receptor beta chain was sequenced during a study of T cells in Graves' hyperthyroidism and ophthalmopathy. Study outcomes and limitations: A model of 13 V-J pairs discriminated ophthalmopathy from stable hyperthyroidism.

There were TCR beta CDR3 regions amplified from RNA transcripts. In the first-round RT-PCR of the TCR CDR3, the HTBI primer set was used. MiXCR, run by TCRdb on the multiplex PCR reads, gives a single entry per CDR3 protein. This sample has hundreds of thousands of distinct CDR3 sequences; over 15% occur once, and the top ten carry 16%. V was cut by 0 bases and J by 6 bases, with 8 bases left in between. Germline CDR1 and CDR2: LNHNV and YYDKDF (reference sequence). The CDR3 sequence is 14 residues long. This clonotype occurred a few times. Its antigen is as yet unknown. The V call is TRBV15, the J call TRBJ2-2; weak D call: TRBD1 (5 bases). Sequencing input: blood. The receptor was isolated from a woman aged 45-60 years with Graves' hyperthyroidism that later progressed to Graves' ophthalmopathy. The CDR3 reads CATSRDQGPGELFF. The CDR3 DNA follows: TGTGCCACCAGCAGAGATCAGGGTCCCGGGGAGCTGTTTTTT.